Following are 28 T cell receptor beta chains from one sample sequenced in a study of T cell responses to AZD1222 COVID-19 vaccine. The table came from immunoSEQ multiplex PCR; TCRdb's copy has only in-frame clones and leaves some out. The sample has some 180,000 clones; approximately 92% are singletons. This sample comprised peripheral blood, obtained 28 days after the second dose of the MenACWY control vaccine. All receptors derive from an adult who received the MenACWY meningococcal vaccine as a control.

This chain connects TRBV27 to TRBJ1-2; D is unclear. Germline V lookup: CDR1 MNHEY, CDR2 SMNVEV (reference sequence). The CDR3 is made up of 15 amino acids. Trimming removed 5 bases from V and 1 base from J, with 14 bases in between. Written as DNA, the CDR3 is TGTGCCAGCAGTACCTCGGGCCGAATTAACTATGGCTACACCTTC. This encodes CASSTSGRINYGYTF.

A single count supports this clone. This chain joins TRBV2 and TRBJ1-1, with D possibly TRBD1 on 5 matching bases. V was shortened by 7 bases and J by 5 bases, with 17 bases between the two germline ends. The CDR3 loop spans 14 amino acids. CDR1 is SNHLY and CDR2 is FYNNEI in the germline V gene. Here the CDR3 reads CASNTQVGVTEAFF. The CDR3 DNA reads as TGTGCCAGCAACACACAGGTTGGAGTAACTGAAGCTTTCTTT.

J is TRBJ1-5 and V is TRBV6-5; 7 nucleotides match TRBD1. V dropped 6 bases and J dropped 4; count of bases not matched to a gene: 6. CDR1 is MNHEY, CDR2 SVGAGI, per germline. The CDR3 contains 14 residues. The CDR3 reads CASSRNRGNQPQHF. The CDR3 DNA sequence: TGTGCCAGCAGCCGCAACAGGGGAAATCAGCCCCAGCATTTT.

This rearrangement joins TRBV5-6 to TRBJ1-2; 10 bases match TRBD1. The germline gives CDR1 SGHDT, CDR2 YYEEEE. The length of the CDR3 is 15 residues. The trim removed 2 bases at V and 6 bases at J, leaving 7 bases unmatched. CDR3 residues: CASSFRDRGLNGYTF. The CDR3 DNA reads TGTGCCAGCAGCTTCCGGGACAGGGGATTAAATGGCTACACCTTC.

This rearrangement joins TRBV10-1 to TRBJ1-3; 9 bases line up with TRBD1. V lost 0 bases and J lost 2; bases outside the gene matches: 14. The germline V gene has CDR1 WNHNN and CDR2 SYGVQD (reference sequence). The CDR3 length is 20 residues. CDR3 sequence (DNA): TGCGCCAGCAGTGAGTCAAGACAGGGGGAAGCTGACTTGCCTGGAAACACCATATATTTT. Protein product: CASSESRQGEADLPGNTIYF.

V and J are TRBV5-6 and TRBJ1-1; 7 bases line up with TRBD1. V lost 3 bases and J lost 0; bases outside the gene matches: 14. The CDR3 spans 18 residues. Germline lookup yields CDR1 SGHDT and CDR2 YYEEEE. CDR3 nucleotides: TGTGCCAGCAGCTCGCAGACAGGGAGAGGGACCATGAACACTGAAGCTTTCTTT. This encodes CASSSQTGRGTMNTEAFF. The full variable domain, completed using reference TRBV5-6 and TRBJ1-1, is DAGVTQSPTHLIKTRGQQVTLRCSPKSGHDTVSWYQQALGQGPQFIFQYYEEEERQRGNFPDRFSGHQFPNYSSELNVNALLLGDSALYLCASSSQTGRGTMNTEAFFGQGTRLTVV.

CDR3 region: CASSSRTGSNSPLHF. In nucleotides, the CDR3 is TGTGCCAGCAGCTCGAGGACAGGTTCTAATTCACCCCTCCACTTT. This chain connects TRBV9 to TRBJ1-6; TRBD1 agrees at 7 bases. CDR1 and CDR2 (germline): SGDLS, YYNGEE. Trimming removed 4 bases from V and 6 bases from J; junction bases left unmatched: 7. The CDR3 covers 15 residues.

V gene TRBV7-3 combines with J gene TRBJ1-1, with TRBD1 matching over 7 bases. Germline V CDR1 and CDR2: SGHTA, FQGTGA. The CDR3 sequence is 14 residues long. After removal of 1 base from V and 4 bases from J, the junction contained 3 bases not matched to a gene. CDR3 region: CASSLMAGGTEAFF. CDR3 nucleotide sequence: TGTGCCAGCAGCTTAATGGCAGGGGGCACTGAAGCTTTCTTT. Using reference TRBV7-3 and TRBJ1-1 for the parts outside the CDR3, the full variable domain is GAGVSQTPSNKVTEKGKYVELRCDPISGHTALYWYRQSLGQGPEFLIYFQGTGAADDSGLPNDRFFAVRPEGSVSTLKIQRTERGDSAVYLCASSLMAGGTEAFFGQGTRLTVV.

V and J are TRBV10-3 and TRBJ2-3; tentatively, D is TRBD2 (7 bases). Germline CDR1 ENHRY, CDR2 SYGVKD. The V end was cut by 3 bases, the J end by 4 bases, with 11 bases between. The CDR3 contains 14 residues. The CDR3 reads CAISDKGGADTQYF. CDR3 nucleotide sequence: TGTGCCATCAGTGATAAGGGGGGGGCAGATACGCAGTATTTT.

The chain employs TRBV3-1 (or the pseudogene TRBV3-2) and TRBJ1-3; maybe TRBD1 (5 bases). In germline, CDR1 is LGHDT, CDR2 YNNKEL (reference sequence). The germline V and J ends were trimmed by 0 bases and 8 bases, with 8 bases remaining between them. The CDR3 totals 13 residues. The CDR3 coding sequence is TGTGCCAGCAGCCAAGAGAAGGGGTACACCATATATTTT. Protein sequence: CASSQEKGYTIYF.

In its sample, this clone was seen a few times. DNA of the CDR3: TGTGCCAGCAGCCAAGATCAATCCGGGACCGGTAGTATTCAGCCCCAGCATTTT. Its translation is CASSQDQSGTGSIQPQHF. V is TRBV4-2 and J is TRBJ1-5; the D gene is possibly TRBD1 (5 bases). The V and J ends lost 0 bases and 6 bases respectively, with 21 bases between them. The CDR3 spans 18 residues. Germline V gene data show CDR1 as LGHNA and CDR2 as YNFKEQ.

This clone was observed a handful of times. This chain uses TRBV28 with TRBJ1-1, with 8 bases matching TRBD1. Trimming removed 1 base from V and 3 bases from J; junction bases left unmatched: 4. This CDR3 has 15 residues. Per germline, CDR1 MDHEN and CDR2 SYDVKM. CDR3 sequence reads: CASSLLTGEDTEAFF. CDR3 nucleotides: TGTGCCAGCAGTTTATTGACAGGGGAGGACACTGAAGCTTTCTTT.

The CDR3 is CASSRDRAPGYTF. Here the CDR3 DNA reads TGTGCCAGCAGCCGTGACAGGGCTCCTGGCTACACCTTC. The V call is TRBV3-1 (or the pseudogene TRBV3-2), the J call TRBJ1-2; 7 positions agree with TRBD1. CDR1 and CDR2 (germline): LGHDT, YNNKEL (reference sequence). CDR3 length: 13 amino acids. V was pared by 4 bases and J by 7 bases, with 6 bases of the junction left unmatched.

The J gene is TRBJ1-4, the V gene TRBV7-6; no clear D. Germline V gene lookup returns CDR1 SGHVS and CDR2 FNYEAQ. This CDR3 is 16 amino acids long. V was pared by 3 bases and J by 3 bases, with 14 bases between. CDR3 nucleotides: TGTGCCAGCAGCTTTGGACGCCACGGATCTAATGAAAAACTGTTTTTT. Translated: CASSFGRHGSNEKLFF.

The CDR3 protein is CASSSRGGRGAYEQYF. DNA for the CDR3: TGTGCCAGCAGCTCAAGGGGTGGCAGGGGAGCCTACGAGCAGTACTTC. This rearrangement joins TRBV7-9 to TRBJ2-7; weak D call: TRBD1 (6 bases). The V gene's germline CDR1 is SEHNR and CDR2 FQNEAQ (reference sequence). Trimming took 4 bases from V and 2 from J, leaving 18 bases between them. The CDR3 is made up of 16 amino acids.

The gene calls are TRBV18 and TRBJ1-1; D remains ambiguous. Trimming shortened V by 2 bases and J by 3 bases, and 7 bases separated the two germline ends. CDR3 length: 13 amino acids. Germline assignment: CDR1 KGHSH and CDR2 LQKENI. The CDR3 DNA sequence: TGTGCCAGCTCACCATCGAGGGACACTGAAGCTTTCTTT. Translated: CASSPSRDTEAFF.

This chain joins TRBV27 and TRBJ2-2; no definite D call. Trimming shortened V by 6 bases and J by 2 bases, and 10 bases separated the two germline ends. The CDR3 covers 14 residues. The germline V gene encodes CDR1 MNHEY and CDR2 SMNVEV (reference sequence). The CDR3 region has the DNA TGTGCCAGCAGGTTTGGGTACAACACCGGGGAGCTGTTTTTT. Translation: CASRFGYNTGELFF.

J is TRBJ1-1 and V is TRBV28; no firm D call. With 6 bases removed from V and 0 bases from J, the gap between germline ends came to 2 bases. The CDR3 extends over 11 amino acids. Germline CDR1 is MDHEN and CDR2 is SYDVKM. In nucleotides, the CDR3 is TGTGCCAGCAGGGTGAACACTGAAGCTTTCTTT. It encodes CASRVNTEAFF.

The chain carries TRBV3-1 (or the pseudogene TRBV3-2) and TRBJ1-6; weak D call: TRBD1 (6 bases). With 5 bases removed from V and 10 bases from J, the gap between germline ends came to 15 bases. In germline, CDR1 is LGHDT, CDR2 YNNKEL (reference sequence). The CDR3 length is 14 residues. The DNA for the CDR3 is TGTGCCAGCAGCACAGTGGGACAAGGATCACCCCTCCACTTT. Its protein is CASSTVGQGSPLHF.

The V and J genes are TRBV5-5 and TRBJ2-1, with a weak D call TRBD2 (5 bases). This CDR3 has 16 amino acids. The ends were cut back, 4 bases at V and 8 bases at J, with 22 bases in the middle. Germline CDR1 SGHKS, CDR2 YYEKEE (reference sequence). The CDR3 coding sequence is TGTGCCAGCAGCAATGACCCCGCAGCGGCCGGGCATGAGCAGTTCTTC. It is translated as CASSNDPAAAGHEQFF.

The DNA for the CDR3 is TGTGCCTGGAGTGAAGGTCACCGGGAGACCCAGTACTTC. Protein: CAWSEGHRETQYF. The rearrangement uses TRBV30 and TRBJ2-5, with D unclear. CDR1 is GTSNPN and CDR2 is SVGIG in the germline V gene (reference sequence). The CDR3 spans 13 residues. Trimming pared 1 base from V and 5 bases from J, leaving 11 bases between. Full variable domain (remainder filled in from reference TRBV30 and TRBJ2-5): SQTIHQWPATLVQPVGSPLSLECTVEGTSNPNLYWYRQAAGRGLQLLFYSVGIGQISSEVPQNLSASRPQDRQFILSSKKLLLSDSGFYLCAWSEGHRETQYFGPGTRLLVL.

The genes are TRBV29-1 and TRBJ2-4; D gene ambiguous. Germline V gene data show CDR1 as SQVTM and CDR2 as ANQGSEA. V was shortened by 5 bases and J by 2 bases, with 10 bases between the two germline ends. The CDR3 has 13 residues. The CDR3 is CSVTPTTKNIQYF. CDR3 sequence (DNA): TGCAGCGTTACCCCGACCACCAAAAACATTCAGTACTTC.

The chain links TRBV7-2 to TRBJ1-4, with D possibly matching TRBD1 (5 bases). CDR3 length: 13 residues. Germline V lookup: CDR1 SGHTA, CDR2 FQGNSA. V was shortened by 2 bases and J by 8 bases, with 9 bases between the two germline ends. CDR3 residues: CASSLYRGEKLFF. DNA for the CDR3: TGTGCCAGCAGCTTATATCGGGGCGAAAAACTGTTTTTT.

This clone showed up just once. The rearrangement uses TRBV3-1 (or the pseudogene TRBV3-2) and TRBJ1-5; D gene ambiguous. The CDR3 is made up of 16 amino acids. The germline V and J ends were trimmed by 3 bases and 1 base, with 13 bases remaining between them. Germline lookup yields CDR1 LGHDT and CDR2 YNNKEL (reference sequence). The CDR3 loop reads CASSQRADLSNQPQHF. For the CDR3, the DNA is TGTGCCAGCAGCCAGAGAGCGGATTTGAGCAATCAGCCCCAGCATTTT.

This clone was counted once. This chain uses TRBV7-2 with TRBJ2-7; 9 nucleotides agree with TRBD1. Looked up from germline, CDR1 is SGHTA and CDR2 is FQGNSA. Germline trimming cut 6 bases from V and 2 bases from J; bases unmatched to any gene: 5. CDR3 length: 14 residues. The CDR3 sequence: CASSKGTGPYEQYF. The DNA of the CDR3 is TGTGCCAGCAGTAAGGGGACAGGGCCCTACGAGCAGTACTTC.

The genes are TRBV10-3 and TRBJ1-2; TRBD1 is a possible D gene (5 bases). The CDR3 is 14 amino acids. The germline V and J ends were trimmed by 0 bases and 7 bases, with 12 bases remaining between them. CDR1 is ENHRY, CDR2 SYGVKD, per germline. The DNA for the CDR3 is TGTGCCATCAGTGAGTCAACGGGGGACGGTGGCTACACCTTC. Its translation is CAISESTGDGGYTF.

The CDR3 here is CASTPGVGEKLFF. Written as DNA, the CDR3 is TGTGCCAGCACACCCGGGGTCGGGGAAAAACTGTTTTTT. J is TRBJ1-4 and V is TRBV28; D not certain. CDR1 and CDR2 (germline): MDHEN, SYDVKM. This CDR3 region has 13 residues. The V gene lost 7 bases and the J gene lost 8 bases, with 14 bases spanning the gap.

V is TRBV18 and J is TRBJ2-1; TRBD1 is a possible D gene (6 bases). Germline CDR1 KGHSH, CDR2 LQKENI. The CDR3 length is 16 residues. Trimming removed 0 bases from V and 5 bases from J, with 14 bases in between. CDR3 sequence: CASSPPERTANNEQFF. CDR3 nucleotides: TGTGCCAGCTCACCACCGGAGCGGACAGCCAACAATGAGCAGTTCTTC.